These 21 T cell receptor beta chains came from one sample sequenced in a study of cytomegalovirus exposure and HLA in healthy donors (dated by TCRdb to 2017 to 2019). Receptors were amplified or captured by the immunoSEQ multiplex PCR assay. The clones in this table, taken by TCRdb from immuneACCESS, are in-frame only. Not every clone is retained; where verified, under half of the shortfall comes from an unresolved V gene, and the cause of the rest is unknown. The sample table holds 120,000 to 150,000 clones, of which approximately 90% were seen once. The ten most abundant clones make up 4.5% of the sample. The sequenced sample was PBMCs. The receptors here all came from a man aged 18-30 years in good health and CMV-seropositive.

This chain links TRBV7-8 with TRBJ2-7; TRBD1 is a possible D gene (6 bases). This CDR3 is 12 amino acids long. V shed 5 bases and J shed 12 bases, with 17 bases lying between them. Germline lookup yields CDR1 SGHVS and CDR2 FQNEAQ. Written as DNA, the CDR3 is TGTGCCAGCAGCCAGGGGACCGGACAGCGGTACTTC. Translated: CASSQGTGQRYF.

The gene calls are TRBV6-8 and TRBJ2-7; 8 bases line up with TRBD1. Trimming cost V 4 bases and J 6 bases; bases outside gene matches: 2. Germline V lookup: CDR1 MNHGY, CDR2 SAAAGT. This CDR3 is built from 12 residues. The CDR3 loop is CASSSGGAEQYF. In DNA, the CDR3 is TGTGCCAGCAGTTCAGGGGGCGCCGAGCAGTACTTC.

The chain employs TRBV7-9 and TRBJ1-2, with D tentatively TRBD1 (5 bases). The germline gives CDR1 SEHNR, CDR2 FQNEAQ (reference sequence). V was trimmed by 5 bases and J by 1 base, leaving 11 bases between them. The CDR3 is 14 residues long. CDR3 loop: CASSPPGFNYGYTF. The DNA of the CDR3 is TGTGCCAGCAGCCCACCAGGGTTTAACTATGGCTACACCTTC.

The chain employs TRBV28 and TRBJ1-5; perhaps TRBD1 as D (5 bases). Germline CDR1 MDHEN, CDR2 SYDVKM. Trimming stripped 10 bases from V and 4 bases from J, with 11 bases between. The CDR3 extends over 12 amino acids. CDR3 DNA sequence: TGTGCCACCCAGACAGCAAATCAGCCCCAGCATTTT. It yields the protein CATQTANQPQHF.

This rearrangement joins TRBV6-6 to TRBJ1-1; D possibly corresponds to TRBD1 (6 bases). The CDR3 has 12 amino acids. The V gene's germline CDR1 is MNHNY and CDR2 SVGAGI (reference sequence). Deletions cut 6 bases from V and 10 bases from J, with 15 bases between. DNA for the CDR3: TGTGCCAGCAGCGGCACAGGGTTCGGAGCTTTCTTT. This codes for CASSGTGFGAFF.

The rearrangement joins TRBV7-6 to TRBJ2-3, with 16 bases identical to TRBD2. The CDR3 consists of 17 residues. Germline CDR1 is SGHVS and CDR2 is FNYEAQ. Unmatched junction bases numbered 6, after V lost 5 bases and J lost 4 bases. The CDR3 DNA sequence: TGTGCCAGCAGCGTTGGGACTAGCGGGAGGGCAGCAGATACGCAGTATTTT. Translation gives CASSVGTSGRAADTQYF.

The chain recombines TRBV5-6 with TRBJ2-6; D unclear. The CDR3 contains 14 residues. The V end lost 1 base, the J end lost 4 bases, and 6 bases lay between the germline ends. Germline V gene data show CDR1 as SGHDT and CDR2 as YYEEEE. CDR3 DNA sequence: TGTGCCAGCAGCTTGTCTAGGGGGGCCAACGTCCTGACTTTC. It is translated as CASSLSRGANVLTF.

As DNA, the CDR3 is TGTGCCATCAGTGAGCCGGGGGGCCAGGAGACCCAGTACTTC. It encodes CAISEPGGQETQYF. This rearrangement joins TRBV10-3 to TRBJ2-5; possible D gene TRBD2, 7 bases. Germline assignment: CDR1 ENHRY and CDR2 SYGVKD. Trimming cost V 2 bases and J 5 bases, with 12 bases left between them. The CDR3 has 14 amino acids.

In DNA form, the CDR3 reads TGCGCCAGCAGGGGAGCGGGAGGGAACTACGAGCAGTACTTC. Translation gives CASRGAGGNYEQYF. The chain employs TRBV10-2 and TRBJ2-7; 10 bases are a match to TRBD2. Germline assignment: CDR1 WSHSY and CDR2 SAAADI. The CDR3 sequence is 14 residues long. With 6 bases clipped from V and 3 bases from J, the junction kept 5 bases outside the gene matches.

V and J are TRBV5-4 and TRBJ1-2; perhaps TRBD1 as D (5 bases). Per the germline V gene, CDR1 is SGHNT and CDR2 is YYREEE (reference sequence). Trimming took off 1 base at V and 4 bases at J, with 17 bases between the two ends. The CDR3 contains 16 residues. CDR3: CASSLQSALGVYGYTF. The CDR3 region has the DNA TGTGCCAGCAGCTTGCAGTCGGCCTTAGGGGTCTATGGCTACACCTTC.

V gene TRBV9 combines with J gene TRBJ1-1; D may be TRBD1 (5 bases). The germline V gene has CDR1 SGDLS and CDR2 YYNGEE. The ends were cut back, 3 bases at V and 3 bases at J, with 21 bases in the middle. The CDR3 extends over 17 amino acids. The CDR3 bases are TGTGCCAGCAGCGATAGCAGGGAAGGGAATAAGGACACTGAAGCTTTCTTT. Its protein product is CASSDSREGNKDTEAFF.

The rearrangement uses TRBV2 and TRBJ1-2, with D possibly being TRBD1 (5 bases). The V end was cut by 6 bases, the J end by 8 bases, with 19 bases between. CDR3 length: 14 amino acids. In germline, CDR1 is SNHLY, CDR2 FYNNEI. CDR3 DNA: TGTGCCAGCAGCCCTATAACGGCAGGGTGGGGCTACACCTTC. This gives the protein CASSPITAGWGYTF. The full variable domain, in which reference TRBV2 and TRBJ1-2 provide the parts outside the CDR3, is EPEVTQTPSHQVTQMGQEVILRCVPISNHLYFYWYRQILGQKVEFLVSFYNNEISEKSEIFDDQFSVERPDGSNFTLKIRSTKLEDSAMYFCASSPITAGWGYTFGSGTRLTVV.

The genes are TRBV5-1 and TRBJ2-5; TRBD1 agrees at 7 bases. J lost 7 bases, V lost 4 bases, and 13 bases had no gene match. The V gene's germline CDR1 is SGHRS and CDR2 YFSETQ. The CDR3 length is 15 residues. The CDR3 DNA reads TGCGCCAGCAGCCCCGGGACAGATGGTGGGGTGACCCAGTACTTC. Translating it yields CASSPGTDGGVTQYF.

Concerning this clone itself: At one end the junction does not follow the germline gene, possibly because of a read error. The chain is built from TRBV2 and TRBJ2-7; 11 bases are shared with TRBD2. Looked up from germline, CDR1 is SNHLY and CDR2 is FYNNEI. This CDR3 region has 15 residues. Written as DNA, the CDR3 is TGTGCCAGCAGCTCGTCCGGGACTAGCGGAGCCCCGACCAACTTC. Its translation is CASSSSGTSGAPTNF.

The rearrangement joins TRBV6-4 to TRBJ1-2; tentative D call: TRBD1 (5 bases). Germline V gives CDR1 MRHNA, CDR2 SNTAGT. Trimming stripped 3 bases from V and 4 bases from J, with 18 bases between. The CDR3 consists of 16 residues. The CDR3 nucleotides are TGTGCCAGCAGTGAGAGCCATCTTCTAACAGGCTATGGCTACACCTTC. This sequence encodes CASSESHLLTGYGYTF.

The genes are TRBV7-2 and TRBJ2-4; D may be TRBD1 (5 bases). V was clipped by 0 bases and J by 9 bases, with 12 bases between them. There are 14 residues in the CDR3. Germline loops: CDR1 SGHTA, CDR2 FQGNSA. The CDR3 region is CASSLANSRGIQYF. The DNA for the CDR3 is TGTGCCAGCAGCTTAGCGAACAGTAGGGGCATTCAGTACTTC. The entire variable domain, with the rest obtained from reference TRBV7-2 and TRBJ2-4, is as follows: GAGVSQSPSNKVTEKGKDVELRCDPISGHTALYWYRQSLGQGLEFLIYFQGNSAPDKSGLPSDRFSAERTGGSVSTLTIQRTQQEDSAVYLCASSLANSRGIQYFGAGTRLSVL.

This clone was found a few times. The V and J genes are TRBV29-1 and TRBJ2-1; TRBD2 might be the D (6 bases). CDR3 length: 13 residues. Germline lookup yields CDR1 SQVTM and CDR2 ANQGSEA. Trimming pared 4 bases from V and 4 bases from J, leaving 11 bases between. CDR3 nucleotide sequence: TGCAGCGTTGCAAAAGGAGGGTACAATGAGCAGTTCTTC. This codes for CSVAKGGYNEQFF.

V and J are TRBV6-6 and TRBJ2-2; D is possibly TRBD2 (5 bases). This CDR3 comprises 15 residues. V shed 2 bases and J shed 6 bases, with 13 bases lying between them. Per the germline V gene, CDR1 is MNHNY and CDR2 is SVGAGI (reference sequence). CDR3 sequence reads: CASSYGSLKSGELFF. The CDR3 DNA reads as TGTGCCAGCAGTTACGGGAGTCTTAAATCCGGGGAGCTGTTTTTT.

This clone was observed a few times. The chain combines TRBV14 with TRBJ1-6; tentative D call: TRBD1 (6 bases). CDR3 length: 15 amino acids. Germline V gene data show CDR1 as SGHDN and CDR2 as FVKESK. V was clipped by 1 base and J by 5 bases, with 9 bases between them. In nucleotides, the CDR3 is TGTGCCAGCAGCCAAGGCGGACAGAATAATTCACCCCTCCACTTT. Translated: CASSQGGQNNSPLHF.

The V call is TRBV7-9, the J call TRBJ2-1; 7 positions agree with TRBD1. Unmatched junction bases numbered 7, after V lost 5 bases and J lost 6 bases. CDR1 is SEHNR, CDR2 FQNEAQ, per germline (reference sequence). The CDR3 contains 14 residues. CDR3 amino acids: CASSTPGQANEQFF. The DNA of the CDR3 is TGTGCCAGCAGCACGCCCGGACAGGCCAATGAGCAGTTCTTC.

CDR3 sequence: CASSSVPRIYGYTF. Written as DNA, the CDR3 is TGTGCCAGCAGCTCCGTCCCGCGGATCTATGGCTACACCTTC. The chain uses TRBV5-8 and TRBJ1-2; D is unclear. The CDR3 runs 14 residues. Germline values: CDR1 SGHTS, CDR2 YDEGEE. The ends were cut back, 3 bases at V and 4 bases at J, with 13 bases in the middle.